There are many counts of the clone carrying this TCR beta chain. Individual cDNA molecules were tagged with unique molecular identifiers. Using its own MiXCR run on the 5' RACE reads, TCRdb lists one record per CDR3 protein. In the table there are over 60,000 distinct CDR3 sequences, under 9.5% of which are singletons. This sample was included in a study of early T cells in non-severe SARS-CoV-2 infection. Germline CDR1 and CDR2: SEHNR and FQNEAQ (reference sequence). The V and J ends lost 1 base and 6 bases respectively, with 9 bases between them. The CDR3 covers 13 residues. The rearrangement links TRBV7-9 to TRBJ1-2; D uncertain. The clonotype comes from an adult who was a healthcare worker with PCR-confirmed SARS-CoV-2 infection or an uninfected control (not recorded which). Sequencing was performed on whole blood. The CDR3 reads CASSLVTRDGYTF. The CDR3 coding sequence is TGTGCCAGCAGCTTAGTGACGAGAGATGGCTACACCTTC. Looking up the rest from reference TRBV7-9 and TRBJ1-2 gives the full variable domain: DTGVSQNPRHKITKRGQNVTFRCDPISEHNRLYWYRQTLGQGPEFLTYFQNEAQLEKSRLLSDRFSAERPKGSFSTLEIQRTEQGDSAMYLCASSLVTRDGYTFGSGTRLTVV.